This TCR beta chain stems from a study of cytomegalovirus exposure and HLA in healthy donors. Primers for the PCR totalled 60 Vbeta and 13 Jbeta. Generated by immunoSEQ multiplex PCR, the TCRdb table keeps only in-frame clones and is missing some. The sample has 120,000 or so clones, more than 15% seen once; the top ten hold approximately 2.9%. Regarding the study as a whole: The analysis excluded some indistinguishable V segments, including TRBV6-2 and TRBV6-3. Most TCR sequences showed up rarely, but some public TCRs showed up in many donors. Reportedly, a later analysis found an Asian-associated ancestry cluster had fewer N-insertions than the roughly 670-donor mean.

On this clone: Its specificity is not known.

V lost 4 bases and J 3 bases, leaving 9 bases between the germline ends. CDR1 KGHSH and CDR2 LQKENI come from the germline V gene. There are 14 residues in the CDR3. The rearrangement links TRBV18 to TRBJ2-2, with TRBD1 as a possible D gene (6 bases). The sample consisted of PBMCs. This clonotype was obtained from a female donor in good health and CMV-seropositive. CDR3 coding DNA: TGTGCCAGCTCACTGGGGGCGTACACCGGGGAGCTGTTTTTT. As protein: CASSLGAYTGELFF.